The 31 T cell receptor beta chains in this list originate from one sample, sequenced in a study of cytomegalovirus exposure and HLA in healthy donors. Use of 60 Vbeta and 13 Jbeta primers characterized the PCR. Some clones are missing from TCRdb's copy, which holds only in-frame ones; the method was immunoSEQ multiplex PCR. The sample lists 110,000 to 150,000 clones; nearly 85% were seen once. The sequencing input was PBMCs. These receptors all come from a male donor in good health and CMV-seronegative.

The rearrangement uses TRBV19 and TRBJ2-6; 10 nucleotides align to TRBD1. Unmatched junction bases numbered 14, after V lost 5 bases and J lost 4 bases. The CDR3 contains 19 residues. Looked up from germline, CDR1 is LNHDA and CDR2 is SQIVND (reference sequence). CDR3 sequence: CASSLSGTGALRGANVLTF. The CDR3 DNA follows: TGTGCCAGTAGTTTATCCGGGACAGGGGCCTTGAGAGGGGCCAACGTCCTGACTTTC.

The rearrangement links TRBV4-1 to TRBJ2-1; D not certain. V gave up 0 bases and J gave up 0 bases, with 9 bases separating them. CDR1 and CDR2 from the germline V gene are MGHRA and YSYEKL. The CDR3 contains 16 residues. The CDR3 DNA reads as TGCGCCAGCAGCCAAGATCCCCCGGTCTCCTACAATGAGCAGTTCTTC. It translates to CASSQDPPVSYNEQFF.

This clone was counted between two and nine times. The V call is TRBV6-1, the J call TRBJ2-7; a weak D match, TRBD1 (6 bases). V lost 2 bases, J lost 0 bases, and 8 bases lay in between. There are 14 residues in the CDR3. Looked up from germline, CDR1 is MNHNS and CDR2 is SASEGT. CDR3 sequence reads: CASSERGISYEQYF. The CDR3 DNA is TGTGCCAGCAGTGAAAGGGGGATCTCCTACGAGCAGTACTTC.

This chain joins TRBV28 and TRBJ1-5; 10 positions agree with TRBD1. The length of the CDR3 is 17 residues. From germline, CDR1 is MDHEN and CDR2 SYDVKM. V trimming: 6 bases; J trimming: 3 bases; junction bases outside the gene matches: 11. The CDR3 spells CASRRGQGVINNQPQHF. For the CDR3, the DNA is TGTGCCAGCAGGCGAGGACAGGGGGTGATCAACAATCAGCCCCAGCATTTT.

The chain employs TRBV5-1 and TRBJ2-5, with 10 bases aligning to TRBD2. Germline V CDR1 and CDR2: SGHRS, YFSETQ. Losses at the gene ends were 4 bases for V and 5 bases for J; bases not matched to a gene: 5. The CDR3 is 14 amino acids. The DNA for the CDR3 is TGCGCCAGCAGCCCTGGTAGCGGGAGGGAGACCCAGTACTTC. Its protein is CASSPGSGRETQYF.

V is TRBV14 and J is TRBJ2-1; tentatively, D is TRBD2 (5 bases). Per the germline V gene, CDR1 is SGHDN and CDR2 is FVKESK. CDR3 length: 17 residues. V shed 1 base and J shed 5 bases, with 18 bases lying between them. This CDR3 is CASSQGWTFKTNNEQFF. CDR3 sequence (DNA): TGTGCCAGCAGCCAAGGGTGGACTTTCAAGACTAACAATGAGCAGTTCTTC.

V is TRBV5-1 and J is TRBJ2-1, with TRBD2 matching 8 bases. V lost 4 bases to trimming and J lost 4 bases; unmatched junction nucleotides: 7. This CDR3 comprises 15 residues. Germline V CDR1 and CDR2: SGHRS, YFSETQ. The CDR3, as DNA: TGCGCCAGCAGCGGCGGACTAGCTGTGTACAATGAGCAGTTCTTC. Amino acid sequence: CASSGGLAVYNEQFF.

V is TRBV7-8 and J is TRBJ2-7, with 8 bases fitting TRBD1. Germline V CDR1 and CDR2: SGHVS, FQNEAQ. The CDR3 is made up of 14 amino acids. J gave up 4 bases and V 4 bases, and 6 bases lay outside the gene matches. CDR3 protein: CASSYYRGVYEQYF. CDR3 DNA sequence: TGTGCCAGCAGCTACTACAGGGGGGTGTACGAGCAGTACTTC.

This clone appeared a single time. V usage is TRBV30 and J usage is TRBJ2-5; TRBD1 is a possible D gene (5 bases). CDR3 length: 11 amino acids. V lost 0 bases and J 11 bases, leaving 10 bases between the germline ends. Germline V lookup: CDR1 GTSNPN, CDR2 SVGIG (reference sequence). CDR3 residues: CAWSVKGKQYF. For the CDR3, the DNA is TGTGCCTGGAGTGTAAAGGGGAAGCAGTACTTC.

The genes are TRBV11-1 and TRBJ1-2, with unresolved D. The germline V gene has CDR1 SGHAT and CDR2 FQDESV (reference sequence). The CDR3 totals 13 residues. The ends were cut back, 6 bases at V and 8 bases at J, with 16 bases in the middle. CDR3 sequence (DNA): TGTGCCAGCAGTCTGGACTCTCTGGGAGGCTACACCTTC. It specifies CASSLDSLGGYTF.

The V and J genes are TRBV6-5 and TRBJ1-5, with unresolved D. CDR1 and CDR2 from the germline V gene are MNHEY and SVGAGI. The ends were cut back, 0 bases at V and 4 bases at J, with 7 bases in the middle. The CDR3 extends over 14 amino acids. CDR3 sequence reads: CASSYSPRNQPQHF. The CDR3 nucleotides are TGTGCCAGCAGTTACTCGCCCAGGAATCAGCCCCAGCATTTT.

V gene TRBV5-1 combines with J gene TRBJ2-2, with 12 positions matching TRBD2. This CDR3 contains 18 residues. CDR1 and CDR2 (germline): SGHRS, YFSETQ. After removal of 1 base from V and 5 bases from J, the junction contained 9 bases not matched to a gene. The CDR3 DNA reads as TGCGCCAGCAGCTTGACTAGCGGGGGGCGAGGAGTTACCGGGGAGCTGTTTTTT. It is translated as CASSLTSGGRGVTGELFF.

V usage is TRBV6-1 and J usage is TRBJ1-5; D may be TRBD1 (6 bases). The CDR3 is 12 residues long. Germline CDR1 is MNHNS and CDR2 is SASEGT. V lost 6 bases and J 6 bases, leaving 9 bases between the germline ends. The CDR3 is CASRGASQPQHF. The CDR3 DNA sequence: TGTGCCAGCAGGGGGGCGAGTCAGCCCCAGCATTTT.

This chain connects TRBV5-1 to TRBJ2-2, with 7 bases lining up with TRBD1. V was clipped by 4 bases and J by 5 bases; unmatched bases: 8. The CDR3 is made up of 15 amino acids. Germline V gives CDR1 SGHRS, CDR2 YFSETQ. CDR3 residues: CASSPHRGGTGELFF. The CDR3 region has the DNA TGCGCCAGCAGCCCGCACAGGGGTGGAACCGGGGAGCTGTTTTTT.

V and J are TRBV10-3 and TRBJ2-6, with no clear D. Germline V gives CDR1 ENHRY, CDR2 SYGVKD. CDR3 length: 15 amino acids. Trimming shortened V by 3 bases and J by 3 bases, and 9 bases separated the two germline ends. CDR3 sequence (DNA): TGTGCCATCAGTGACGGTGAGCTTGGGGCCAACGTCCTGACTTTC. Translated, it gives CAISDGELGANVLTF.

The chain has TRBV27 and TRBJ1-4; no clear D. The CDR3 is 14 amino acids. The germline gives CDR1 MNHEY, CDR2 SMNVEV (reference sequence). V was trimmed by 5 bases and J by 10 bases, leaving 17 bases between them. CDR3 protein: CASSPDAVAGKLFF. In nucleotides, the CDR3 is TGTGCCAGCAGTCCCGATGCGGTAGCTGGAAAACTGTTTTTT.

Here the CDR3 DNA reads TGCGCCAGCAGCTTGCCCGATCAGACAGTAGAGACCCAGTACTTC. Translation: CASSLPDQTVETQYF. The genes are TRBV5-1 and TRBJ2-5, with a weak D call TRBD1 (5 bases). Germline values: CDR1 SGHRS, CDR2 YFSETQ. The CDR3 contains 15 residues. Trimming pared 1 base from V and 4 bases from J, leaving 14 bases between.

This sequence joins TRBV5-4 and TRBJ2-7, with 7 bases aligning to TRBD1. CDR1 and CDR2 (germline): SGHNT, YYREEE (reference sequence). Germline trimming cut 6 bases from V and 0 bases from J; bases unmatched to any gene: 9. This CDR3 region has 15 residues. This CDR3 reads CASTPGTVRSYEQYF. CDR3 DNA: TGTGCCAGCACCCCAGGGACAGTACGCTCCTACGAGCAGTACTTC.

This clone was recorded once. The rearrangement links TRBV6-5 to TRBJ2-5; 7 bases line up with TRBD2. V dropped 7 bases and J dropped 4; count of bases not matched to a gene: 6. Looked up from germline, CDR1 is MNHEY and CDR2 is SVGAGI. The CDR3 has 13 amino acids. CDR3 DNA: TGTGCCAGCATGGGATGGGGGGGAGAGACCCAGTACTTC. It yields the protein CASMGWGGETQYF.

This clone has only a few counts. V is TRBV19 and J is TRBJ2-2; 7 nucleotides agree with TRBD1. From germline, CDR1 is LNHDA and CDR2 SQIVND (reference sequence). This CDR3 region has 15 residues. The ends lost 4 bases at V and 3 bases at J; junction bases unmatched: 5. The CDR3 here is CASSTGTDYTGELFF. CDR3 nucleotide sequence: TGTGCCAGTAGTACCGGGACAGATTACACCGGGGAGCTGTTTTTT.

The gene calls are TRBV19 and TRBJ2-3, with 8 bases identical to TRBD1. CDR3 length equals 14 residues. The J segment lost 6 bases and the V segment lost 8 bases, leaving 10 bases of the junction unmatched. Germline V gives CDR1 LNHDA, CDR2 SQIVND (reference sequence). CDR3 DNA: TGTGCCAGTGCAGGGGGCAGGGAATGGGATACGCAGTATTTT. It encodes CASAGGREWDTQYF.

This rearrangement joins TRBV12-5 to TRBJ2-1; 7 bases agree with TRBD1. The germline V gene has CDR1 LGHNT and CDR2 FRNRAP. V dropped 1 base and J dropped 4; count of bases not matched to a gene: 4. The CDR3 consists of 15 residues. CDR3 protein: CASGLGQGIYNEQFF. CDR3 coding DNA: TGTGCTAGTGGTTTGGGACAGGGTATTTACAATGAGCAGTTCTTC.

V gene TRBV28 combines with J gene TRBJ2-1, with D possibly TRBD1 on 7 matching bases. Germline loops: CDR1 MDHEN, CDR2 SYDVKM. Trimming cost V 5 bases and J 9 bases, with 17 bases left between them. The CDR3 is made up of 14 amino acids. The CDR3 DNA follows: TGTGCCAGCAGTCAACAGGGGCGGGACGGTGAGCAGTTCTTC. This sequence encodes CASSQQGRDGEQFF. Full variable domain (rest looked up from reference TRBV28 and TRBJ2-1): DVKVTQSSRYLVKRTGEKVFLECVQDMDHENMFWYRQDPGLGLRLIYFSYDVKMKEKGDIPEGYSVSREKKERFSLILESASTNQTSMYLCASSQQGRDGEQFFGPGTRLTVL.

The chain carries TRBV28 and TRBJ1-1; D perhaps matches TRBD1 (5 bases). Deletions cut 5 bases from V and 2 bases from J, with 21 bases between. This CDR3 contains 17 residues. Germline V lookup: CDR1 MDHEN, CDR2 SYDVKM. The CDR3 nucleotides are TGTGCCAGCAGTGAACAGGATTTTATCTGGGGAAACACTGAAGCTTTCTTT. This encodes CASSEQDFIWGNTEAFF.

The chain uses TRBV7-8 and TRBJ2-7; a weak D match, TRBD1 (6 bases). This CDR3 region has 15 residues. CDR1 and CDR2 (germline): SGHVS, FQNEAQ. V lost 5 bases to trimming and J lost 4 bases, with 18 bases between them. CDR3 region: CASSRAPRGSYEQYF. In DNA form, the CDR3 reads TGTGCCAGCAGCCGGGCCCCTAGGGGGTCGTACGAGCAGTACTTC.

CDR3 region: CASSLVYVFFRGFAETQYF. In DNA form, the CDR3 reads TGTGCCAGCAGCTTAGTGTACGTTTTTTTCCGGGGATTTGCGGAGACCCAGTACTTC. The V gene is TRBV7-9, the J gene TRBJ2-5; TRBD2 is a possible D gene (5 bases). V gave up 1 base and J gave up 5 bases, with 26 bases separating them. CDR1 and CDR2 from the germline V gene are SEHNR and FQNEAQ (reference sequence). CDR3 length: 19 amino acids.

The chain carries TRBV29-1 and TRBJ1-2; TRBD1 matches 8 bases. The CDR3 has 13 amino acids. V lost 7 bases, J lost 2 bases, and 6 bases stayed unmatched. The V gene's germline CDR1 is SQVTM and CDR2 ANQGSEA. The CDR3 is CSGGGQENYGYTF. The CDR3 DNA reads TGCAGCGGCGGGGGACAGGAGAACTATGGCTACACCTTC.

The chain recombines TRBV7-2 with TRBJ1-6; no definite D call. Germline V gives CDR1 SGHTA, CDR2 FQGNSA. V was clipped by 2 bases and J by 10 bases, with 15 bases between them. CDR3 length: 15 residues. CDR3 protein: CASSLTSRVGSPLHF. The CDR3 nucleotides read TGTGCCAGCAGCTTAACATCGAGGGTTGGGTCACCCCTCCACTTT.

This chain links TRBV27 with TRBJ1-5; 8 bases agree with TRBD1. This CDR3 spans 17 amino acids. V lost 6 bases and J lost 0; bases outside the gene matches: 10. Germline CDR1 reads MNHEY; CDR2 reads SMNVEV (reference sequence). As DNA, the CDR3 is TGTGCCAGCAGCCATGGGACAGGAGACTATAGCAATCAGCCCCAGCATTTT. Translated: CASSHGTGDYSNQPQHF.

The CDR3, as DNA: TGCGCCAGCAGCTTGGGCATGCTAAGCTCCTATAATTCACCCCTCCACTTT. Protein: CASSLGMLSSYNSPLHF. The rearrangement uses TRBV5-1 and TRBJ1-6; D gene unclear. Per the germline V gene, CDR1 is SGHRS and CDR2 is YFSETQ. Trimming pared 0 bases from V and 0 bases from J, leaving 10 bases between. The CDR3 sequence is 17 residues long.

The chain couples TRBV7-2 to TRBJ1-4, with 12 bases matching TRBD1. The junction had 9 bases not matched to a gene; V was cut back by 6 bases and J by 7 bases. The CDR3 totals 16 residues. Germline V gives CDR1 SGHTA, CDR2 FQGNSA. CDR3 in amino acids: CASRPGTGGQGEKLFF. Written as DNA, the CDR3 is TGTGCCAGCAGACCCGGGACAGGGGGCCAGGGTGAAAAACTGTTTTTT.